This T cell receptor beta chain comes out of a study of identical twins. TCRdb processed the 5' RACE reads anew with MiXCR; each CDR3 protein has one entry. The sample yields some 1,700,000 distinct CDR3 sequences, about 32% seen once. Study-level points and caveats: Excess sharing by twins proved weaker in beta out-of-frame sequences. Compared with models, monozygotic twins showed more out-of-frame TCR alpha sharing.

The table lists this clonotype with a few counts. What it binds is unknown. The CDR3 is 15 amino acids. Trimming took off 2 bases at V and 7 bases at J, with 18 bases between the two ends. Germline V gene sequence: CDR1 SGHDN, CDR2 FVKESK. Input material: cord blood. This TCR came from a newborn girl in good health. The chain joins TRBV14 to TRBJ2-7; D not resolved. The CDR3 loop reads CASSQTPDSYNEQYF. The CDR3 DNA reads TGTGCCAGCAGCCAAACCCCAGACTCTTACAATGAGCAGTACTTC. Variable domain in full (rest from reference TRBV14 and TRBJ2-7): EAGVTQFPSHSVIEKGQTVTLRCDPISGHDNLYWYRRVMGKEIKFLLHFVKESKQDESGMPNNRFLAERTGGTYSTLKVQPAELEDSGVYFCASSQTPDSYNEQYFGPGTRLTVT.